The 24 T cell receptor beta chains presented below share a single source sample, sequenced in a study of blood T cell repertoires in COVID-19. Profiled with immunoSEQ multiplex PCR; TCRdb holds only in-frame clones, not every one. The top ten hold approximately 12% of the sample, which has about 170,000 clones, under 85% seen once. The sequenced sample consisted of PBMCs or T cells enriched from blood (not recorded which). The receptors were gathered from a man over 45 who had recovered from COVID-19.

The chain links TRBV7-9 to TRBJ1-1; the match to TRBD1 covers 7 bases. The CDR3 has 14 residues. The ends lost 4 bases at V and 8 bases at J; junction bases unmatched: 10. In germline, CDR1 is SEHNR, CDR2 FQNEAQ (reference sequence). The CDR3 DNA is TGTGCCAGCAGCTCCGGACAGGCCCCGGGGGAAGCTTTCTTT. It yields the protein CASSSGQAPGEAFF.

Concerning this clone itself: The identical CDR3 is also encoded by other nucleotide sequences in the sample. The V gene is TRBV3-1 (or the pseudogene TRBV3-2), the J gene TRBJ2-3; D gene unclear. V was pared by 1 base and J by 4 bases, with 3 bases between. Germline loops: CDR1 LGHDT, CDR2 YNNKEL (reference sequence). CDR3 length: 12 amino acids. The CDR3 region is CASSQVADTQYF. The CDR3 DNA sequence: TGTGCCAGCAGCCAAGTAGCAGATACGCAGTATTTT.

V usage is TRBV5-1 and J usage is TRBJ1-3; D is unclear. Trimming shortened V by 0 bases and J by 3 bases, and 13 bases separated the two germline ends. This CDR3 spans 16 amino acids. CDR1 SGHRS and CDR2 YFSETQ come from the germline V gene. The CDR3 loop is CASSLAGASYGNTIYF. CDR3 DNA sequence: TGCGCCAGCAGCTTGGCAGGCGCCTCGTATGGAAACACCATATATTTT.

The genes are TRBV19 and TRBJ1-1; the D gene is possibly TRBD1 (5 bases). This CDR3 region has 12 residues. Trimming took off 6 bases at V and 6 bases at J, with 11 bases between the two ends. Germline-derived CDR1 and CDR2 are LNHDA and SQIVND (reference sequence). CDR3 sequence: CASRGAGAEAFF. The DNA for the CDR3 is TGTGCCAGTAGGGGAGCGGGGGCTGAAGCTTTCTTT. The full variable domain, its missing parts supplied by reference TRBV19 and TRBJ1-1, is DGGITQSPKYLFRKEGQNVTLSCEQNLNHDAMYWYRQDPGQGLRLIYYSQIVNDFQKGDIAEGYSVSREKKESFPLTVTSAQKNPTAFYLCASRGAGAEAFFGQGTRLTVV.

The chain is built from TRBV7-9 and TRBJ1-3; 7 bases fit TRBD1. Unmatched junction bases numbered 3, after V lost 4 bases and J lost 0 bases. This CDR3 contains 15 residues. Germline assignment: CDR1 SEHNR and CDR2 FQNEAQ (reference sequence). The CDR3 spells CASSSQGVSGNTIYF. CDR3 DNA: TGTGCCAGCAGCTCTCAGGGGGTCTCTGGAAACACCATATATTTT.

CDR3 protein: CASSKGDTGNTEAFF. CDR3 DNA: TGTGCCAGCAGCAAGGGGGACACCGGAAACACTGAAGCTTTCTTT. The J gene is TRBJ1-1, the V gene TRBV3-1 (or the pseudogene TRBV3-2); maybe TRBD1 (6 bases). V lost 5 bases, J lost 2 bases, and 15 bases lay in between. Germline values: CDR1 LGHDT, CDR2 YNNKEL (reference sequence). The length of the CDR3 is 15 residues.

The gene calls are TRBV6-5 and TRBJ2-5; D unresolved. Trimming removed 4 bases from V and 4 bases from J, with 10 bases in between. The CDR3 covers 13 residues. The germline gives CDR1 MNHEY, CDR2 SVGAGI. CDR3 nucleotides: TGTGCCAGCAGTTCCCTTTCGGGAGAGACCCAGTACTTC. Residues: CASSSLSGETQYF.

The gene calls are TRBV23-1 and TRBJ2-1; TRBD1 matches at 10 bases. TRBV23-1 is given ORF status, its function remaining uncertain. V gave up 0 bases and J gave up 8 bases; unmatched junction bases: 1. The CDR3 runs to 14 residues. The CDR3 nucleotides read TGCGCCAGCAGTCAATCGGGGACAGGGGATGAGCAGTTCTTC. Protein: CASSQSGTGDEQFF.

The chain carries TRBV18 and TRBJ1-1; 12 positions agree with TRBD1. The CDR3 consists of 14 residues. V trimming: 6 bases; J trimming: 5 bases; junction bases outside the gene matches: 4. Germline V CDR1 and CDR2: KGHSH, LQKENI. CDR3 protein: CASSQGQGATEAFF. The CDR3 nucleotides are TGTGCCAGCTCTCAGGGACAGGGGGCTACTGAAGCTTTCTTT.

V usage is TRBV11-2 and J usage is TRBJ1-1; D unresolved. V lost 0 bases and J 1 base, leaving 6 bases between the germline ends. CDR1 SGHAT and CDR2 FQNNGV come from the germline V gene. This CDR3 contains 14 residues. In DNA form, the CDR3 reads TGTGCCAGCAGCTTAGAAACAGCGAACACTGAAGCTTTCTTT. This translates into CASSLETANTEAFF.

The chain combines TRBV5-4 with TRBJ1-2, with 7 bases identical to TRBD1. Trimming at V came to 4 bases and at J to 1 base, leaving 4 bases not matched to a gene. CDR1 is SGHNT and CDR2 is YYREEE in the germline V gene (reference sequence). The CDR3 covers 14 residues. The CDR3 sequence is CASSRRQGNYGYTF. The CDR3 DNA sequence: TGTGCCAGCAGCCGACGACAGGGTAACTATGGCTACACCTTC.

The J gene is TRBJ1-1, the V gene TRBV4-2; D gene ambiguous. Germline CDR1 reads LGHNA; CDR2 reads YNFKEQ. Trimming removed 0 bases from V and 0 bases from J, with 11 bases in between. This CDR3 is built from 16 residues. In DNA, the CDR3 is TGTGCCAGCAGCCAAGATCTGGGCAGCATGAACACTGAAGCTTTCTTT. This translates into CASSQDLGSMNTEAFF.

The chain combines TRBV2 with TRBJ2-1; tentative D call: TRBD1 (5 bases). V was clipped by 7 bases and J by 9 bases, with 10 bases between them. The CDR3 consists of 11 residues. CDR1 is SNHLY and CDR2 is FYNNEI in the germline V gene. CDR3 protein: CASKYRGEQFF. As DNA, the CDR3 is TGTGCCAGCAAGTATAGGGGTGAGCAGTTCTTC.

The chain links TRBV19 to TRBJ2-7, with D tentatively TRBD1 (5 bases). V lost 7 bases, J lost 2 bases, and 18 bases lay in between. The germline CDR1 and CDR2 sequences are LNHDA and SQIVND (reference sequence). This CDR3 comprises 15 residues. The CDR3 DNA sequence: TGTGCCAGTAAAATAGGGGCCCTGGGAACCTACGAGCAGTACTTC. Its translation: CASKIGALGTYEQYF.

This chain connects TRBV29-1 to TRBJ1-1, with TRBD1 matching over 9 bases. V trimming: 8 bases; J trimming: 6 bases; junction bases outside the gene matches: 4. This CDR3 has 11 residues. CDR1 is SQVTM, CDR2 ANQGSEA, per germline. The CDR3 spells CSFGDRAEAFF. The CDR3 DNA reads as TGCAGCTTTGGGGACAGGGCTGAAGCTTTCTTT.

CDR3 amino acids: CASSFFTVGSPLHF. The CDR3 nucleotides are TGTGCCAGCAGCTTTTTCACAGTTGGTTCACCCCTCCACTTT. The chain links TRBV7-8 to TRBJ1-6; D not certain. This CDR3 is 14 amino acids long. CDR1 and CDR2 (germline): SGHVS, FQNEAQ. Trimming pared 3 bases from V and 9 bases from J, leaving 12 bases between. Full variable domain (remainder filled in from reference TRBV7-8 and TRBJ1-6): GAGVSQSPRYKVAKRGQDVALRCDPISGHVSLFWYQQALGQGPEFLTYFQNEAQLDKSGLPSDRFFAERPEGSVSTLKIQRTQQEDSAVYLCASSFFTVGSPLHFGNGTRLTVT.

This chain links TRBV6-1 with TRBJ1-6; 7 bases line up with TRBD1. CDR3 size: 16 residues. With 3 bases clipped from V and 0 bases from J, the junction kept 2 bases outside the gene matches. CDR1 is MNHNS, CDR2 SASEGT, per germline. CDR3 bases: TGTGCCAGCAGTGAGGGACAGATCTCCTATAATTCACCCCTCCACTTT. It codes for CASSEGQISYNSPLHF.

The chain combines TRBV18 with TRBJ2-7, with 11 bases that match TRBD1. The CDR3 runs to 14 residues. Germline assignment: CDR1 KGHSH and CDR2 LQKENI. V dropped 3 bases and J dropped 3; count of bases not matched to a gene: 1. CDR3 coding DNA: TGTGCCAGCTCACCGGACAGGGGGCTCTACGAGCAGTACTTC. It yields the protein CASSPDRGLYEQYF. Supplemented by reference TRBV18 and TRBJ2-7, the full variable domain reads NAGVMQNPRHLVRRRGQEARLRCSPMKGHSHVYWYRQLPEEGLKFMVYLQKENIIDESGMPKERFSAEFPKEGPSILRIQQVVRGDSAAYFCASSPDRGLYEQYFGPGTRLTVT.

V is TRBV6-4 and J is TRBJ1-4, with 10 bases matching TRBD1. In germline, CDR1 is MRHNA, CDR2 SNTAGT. The CDR3 length is 14 residues. The V segment lost 8 bases and the J segment 8 bases; nucleotides outside the gene matches: 8. Written as DNA, the CDR3 is TGTGCCAGCGGGGACAGGGGTAAGGGGGAAAAACTGTTTTTT. This codes for CASGDRGKGEKLFF.

This chain joins TRBV7-3 and TRBJ1-1; D not certain. Trimming removed 1 base at V and 2 bases at J, with 8 bases between. Germline values: CDR1 SGHTA, CDR2 FQGTGA. The CDR3 sequence is 14 residues long. DNA for the CDR3: TGTGCCAGCAGCTTAAGTAGTATCAACACTGAAGCTTTCTTT. Its translation is CASSLSSINTEAFF.

V gene TRBV29-1 combines with J gene TRBJ2-5, with 9 bases that match TRBD1. The germline gives CDR1 SQVTM, CDR2 ANQGSEA. V lost 3 bases to trimming and J lost 4 bases; unmatched junction nucleotides: 9. The CDR3 runs 15 residues. In DNA form, the CDR3 reads TGCAGCGTTGAGGGGGATTGGGACAGGGTAGAGACCCAGTACTTC. This translates into CSVEGDWDRVETQYF.

CDR3 sequence: CASSHSPRGRAGELFF. CDR3 DNA sequence: TGTGCCAGCAGCCATAGTCCCAGGGGGCGAGCCGGGGAGCTGTTTTTT. The genes are TRBV3-1 (or the pseudogene TRBV3-2) and TRBJ2-2, with 8 bases matching TRBD1. Germline V gives CDR1 LGHDT, CDR2 YNNKEL (reference sequence). V gave up 3 bases and J gave up 6 bases; unmatched junction bases: 9. This CDR3 region has 16 residues.

In this sample, this clone turned up a few times. This chain joins TRBV7-9 and TRBJ2-7, with no clear D. The CDR3 has 13 residues. V lost 2 bases, J lost 4 bases, and 9 bases lay in between. Germline V gene sequence: CDR1 SEHNR, CDR2 FQNEAQ (reference sequence). Written as DNA, the CDR3 is TGTGCCAGCAGCTTAAGCCCCGAATACGAGCAGTACTTC. Protein product: CASSLSPEYEQYF.

The chain is built from TRBV27 and TRBJ2-1; 9 bases agree with TRBD2. CDR1 and CDR2 from the germline V gene are MNHEY and SMNVEV (reference sequence). V gave up 2 bases and J gave up 8 bases; unmatched junction bases: 7. This CDR3 comprises 15 residues. CDR3 in DNA: TGTGCCAGCAGTTTAGCGGCGGGGGGGACACATGAGCAGTTCTTC. It codes for CASSLAAGGTHEQFF.